This T cell receptor (beta chain) comes out of a study of T cell clonality in common variable immunodeficiency. The repertoire was sequenced with immunoSEQ multiplex PCR; TCRdb's copy has only in-frame clones and lacks some. The sample gives over 30,000 clones, none seen only once, and the top ten clones hold around 6.7%. Regarding this clone: Its matching antigen is unknown. The missing CDR3 end, 3 residues past where the read stops, is filled in from the germline J gene.

Study-wide results and caveats: In common variable immunodeficiency, TCR beta chains reportedly carried fewer deletions and N-nucleotide insertions.

CDR1 LNHDA and CDR2 SQIVND come from the germline V gene (reference sequence). The CDR3 consists of 17 residues. V dropped 3 bases and J dropped 2; count of bases not matched to a gene: 10. Source material: peripheral blood mononuclear cells. The genes are TRBV19 and TRBJ1-3, with 7 nucleotides matching TRBD1. This TCR was sampled from a human donor with common variable immunodeficiency. CDR3 DNA (partial): TGTGCCAGTAGTATCTGGGGGCGGACAGGTGCTGGAAACACC. Translated, it gives CASSIWGRTGAGNT. The complete CDR3 reads CASSIWGRTGAGNTIYF.